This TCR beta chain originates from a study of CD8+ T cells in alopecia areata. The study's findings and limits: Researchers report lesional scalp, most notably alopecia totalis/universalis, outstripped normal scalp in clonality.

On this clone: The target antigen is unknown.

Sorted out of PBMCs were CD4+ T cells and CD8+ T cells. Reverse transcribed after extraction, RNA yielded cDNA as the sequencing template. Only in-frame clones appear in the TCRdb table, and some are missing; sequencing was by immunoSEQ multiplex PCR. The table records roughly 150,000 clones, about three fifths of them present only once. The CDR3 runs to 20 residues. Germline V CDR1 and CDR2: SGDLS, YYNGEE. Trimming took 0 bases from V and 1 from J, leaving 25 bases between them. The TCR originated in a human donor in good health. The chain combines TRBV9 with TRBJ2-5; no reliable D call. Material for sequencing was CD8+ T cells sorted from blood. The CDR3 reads CASSVVVGHTKEDGQETQYF. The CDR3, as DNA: TGTGCCAGCAGCGTAGTCGTCGGGCATACCAAAGAGGACGGCCAAGAGACCCAGTACTTC.